This T cell receptor beta chain was sequenced for a study of shared clonotypes between healthy human individuals (dated by TCRdb to the early 2020s). Regarding the research as a whole: A few men and two women, aged 18 to 49 years, made up the cohort. Leukapheresis yielded between about 0.9 and 8.9 billion PBMCs per donor. Blood TCR repertoires of a handful of healthy adults were deeply sequenced to estimate repertoire size and the extent of clonotype sharing between individuals. For each donor, CD4 naive and CD4 memory were each run on three plates, CD8 naive on two plates, and CD8 memory on one plate. To increase sequencing depth and limit assay-specific biases, different laboratories used diverse techniques to prepare libraries and sequence TCR repertoires.

As for this clone: Its antigen is unknown. The input lacks base qualities; no much larger clone sits a single base away.

From cysteine to phenylalanine, the CDR3 is 15 amino acids long. Only the CDR3 portion is preserved as DNA: 45 bases, with reading frame beginning at the first base. CDR1 and CDR2 (MNHNS, SASEGT) derive from the germline V gene. V gives up 2 bases and J gives up 2 bases, and the segment between their germline ends measures 12 bases. What the research found in general, with its limitations: Only blood was sampled, and tissue TCR repertoires likely differ from those in blood. Larger estimated clonotype richness was generally found for naive subsets than for memory subsets. Pairwise subsampling led to the expectation that sequencing depth would affect the degree of clonotype sharing among donors. When a few donors were compared, the shared fraction of clonotypes was about 5% for naive CD4, about 4% for naive CD8, about 2.5% for memory CD4, and 0.35% to 0.5% for memory CD8. Even with the large sequencing depth, rarefaction of the sorted-subset datasets indicated that sequencing was incomplete. Compared with non-shared clonotypes, the clonotypes found in all four sorted-subset donors had higher generation probabilities. Because the study included only a small number of donors, the genetic and exposure-history diversity represented was limited.

Donors were healthy HIV-negative adults with no recently reported acute infections or vaccinations. Every donor was a Caucasian adult residing in Nashville, Tennessee, USA. Magnetic negative selection was used to enrich CD4+ T cells, after which naive cells were positively selected on CD45RA and the negative fraction became the memory subset. After blood collection by leukapheresis, PBMCs were isolated using Ficoll-Histopaque density gradient centrifugation and then cryopreserved in the vapor phase of liquid nitrogen. Analytical flow cytometry was used to check the purity and quantity of each magnetically sorted T cell population. Genomic DNA was isolated from every sorted fraction and measured by UV absorbance on a Nanodrop 2000c. Using the deep immunoSEQ assay, TCR CDR3 regions were amplified from genomic DNA by multiplex PCR. For each cell subset, the extracted genomic DNA was distributed evenly across all wells of several immunoSEQ 96-well plates, and each plate served as one replicate. Each replicate PCR for sorted subsets received approximately 200 ng genomic DNA, equal to around 32,000 T cell genomes. Purified libraries were measured with a Qubit 3.0 fluorometer, size-checked on a Bioanalyzer 2100, and measured again with the KAPA Library Quantification kit. Every immunoSEQ 96-well plate was sequenced on a dedicated single-read 150-cycle Illumina NextSeq 550 flow cell. In the source study's methods: Because only junctional sequences without quality scores were contained in the immunoSEQ output, filtering matching that applied to full-length reads could not be performed. Sequences were annotated with PyIR, a Python wrapper for IgBLAST v1.9, using IMGT germline references to assign V/J genes and CDR3. Reads with weak V/J assignments (E-value above 1e-6), missing CDR3, stop codons, out-of-frame junctions, or ambiguous translated residues were removed. A V3J clonotype was defined by an identical inferred V gene, J gene, and CDR3 amino acid sequence. The percentage overlap between two repertoires was calculated by dividing the number of shared unique clonotypes by the size of the smaller repertoire. Three approaches were used to assess repertoire richness: RTK rarefaction, the Chao1 estimator, and Recon v2.1 estimates of unobserved clonotypes. For all TCRbeta clonotypes obtained by the gDNA method from a few donors, generation probabilities were computed with OLGA. Sourced from immuneACCESS, this table was stored by TCRdb with only in-frame sequences that have V and J called. A share of the clones is absent; for the studies checked, an unresolved V gene accounts for under half, and the remainder has no known explanation. V, J and clone size reflect that table, while D and trimming were determined from the DNA. The sample yields under 1,900,000 clones; approximately 98.5% were counted once. The ten largest clones add up to about 0.4% of the sample.

Sequenced material: naive CD4+ T cells sorted from blood. According to the study, the label for this sample's cell subset or site signals: CD45RA+ positively selected. The chain was built from TRBV6-1 and TRBJ2-5; too little of a D gene remains to name it. This TCR was sampled from a man aged 25-40 years in good health. The nucleotide sequence is given as TGTGCCAGCAGTGAACTTGGCAGTGGGCAAGAGACCCAGTACTTC. Its translation reads: CASSELGSGQETQYF.